This entry features one TCR beta chain sequence. The data derive from a study of CD8 T cells in Susac syndrome. The V and J ends lost 2 bases and 10 bases respectively, with 18 bases between them. This CDR3 has 15 residues. Germline lookup yields CDR1 SGHTA and CDR2 FQGTGA. Random hexamers primed reverse transcription of 0.5 to 1 ug RNA. TCRdb reprocessed the immunoSEQ multiplex PCR reads with MiXCR, giving one entry per CDR3 protein. The repertoire includes approximately 270,000 distinct CDR3 sequences, around 95% of them detected once, and around 0.072% sits in the top ten. This chain joins TRBV7-3 and TRBJ2-1, with D maybe TRBD2 (6 bases). Sequencing was done on a sample of CD4+ T cells from PBMCs. The receptor was derived from a human donor with multiple sclerosis. The CDR3: CASSLAGLNSEEQFF. CDR3 coding DNA: TGTGCCAGCAGCTTAGCGGGGCTCAATTCCGAGGAGCAGTTCTTC.